The 21 T cell receptor beta chains reported below all come from one sample, sequenced in a study of T-cell reconstitution after alpha-beta-depleted transplantation in children. Unique molecular identifiers were built into the TCRbeta library. TCRdb re-derived calls from the PCR reads in MiXCR, one entry per CDR3 protein. The table shows 190,000 or so distinct CDR3 sequences, with about 6.4% occurring only once. The sample here was PBMCs from the stem cell graft donor, taken from the stem cell graft. The receptors come from a human donor who donated a stem cell graft to a child with Wiskott-Aldrich syndrome.

This clonotype was seen repeatedly, ten times or more. The chain uses TRBV6-1 and TRBJ1-4; D is uncertain. Trimming removed 6 bases from V and 0 bases from J, with 14 bases in between. The CDR3 covers 16 residues. Germline V CDR1 and CDR2: MNHNS, SASEGT. The CDR3 DNA is TGTGCCAGCAGCCGACTCCAGATTGCAACTAATGAAAAACTGTTTTTT. It is translated as CASSRLQIATNEKLFF.

This clonotype showed up many times. The chain joins TRBV6-1 to TRBJ1-1, with D unclear. Trimming stripped 7 bases from V and 0 bases from J, with 12 bases between. This CDR3 contains 14 residues. The V gene's germline CDR1 is MNHNS and CDR2 SASEGT. The CDR3 loop is CASIPRLMNTEAFF. The CDR3 DNA is TGTGCCAGCATCCCTCGACTGATGAACACTGAAGCTTTCTTT.

A few counts support this clonotype. This chain joins TRBV29-1 and TRBJ2-7; 8 nucleotides match TRBD1. Germline CDR1 reads SQVTM; CDR2 reads ANQGSEA. V gave up 7 bases and J gave up 6 bases; unmatched junction bases: 5. The CDR3 length is 11 residues. The CDR3 region is CSAGQGREQYF. Written as DNA, the CDR3 is TGCAGCGCAGGACAGGGTCGCGAGCAGTACTTC.

This clonotype appeared many times. The chain joins TRBV7-6 to TRBJ2-7; D remains unclear. CDR3 length equals 14 residues. The V and J ends lost 0 bases and 2 bases respectively, with 8 bases between them. Per the germline V gene, CDR1 is SGHVS and CDR2 is FNYEAQ. The CDR3 protein is CASSLALGPYEQYF. The CDR3 DNA follows: TGTGCCAGCAGCTTAGCGCTTGGACCCTACGAGCAGTACTTC.

This clonotype came up many times. The chain couples TRBV30 to TRBJ2-6; TRBD1 matches 7 bases. This CDR3 has 17 amino acids. V was clipped by 8 bases and J by 0 bases; unmatched bases: 13. CDR1 GTSNPN and CDR2 SVGIG come from the germline V gene (reference sequence). DNA for the CDR3: TGTGCCACCTCTCGGGCAGGGGGTAGCTCTGGGGCCAACGTCCTGACTTTC. Translation gives CATSRAGGSSGANVLTF.

The chain links TRBV5-1 to TRBJ1-5; D is perhaps TRBD1 (5 bases). The ends were cut back, 0 bases at V and 6 bases at J, with 10 bases in the middle. The CDR3 spans 14 residues. The germline V gene encodes CDR1 SGHRS and CDR2 YFSETQ. The CDR3 DNA sequence: TGCGCCAGCAGCTTGGTAGGGGCCGGTCAGCCCCAGCATTTT. It specifies CASSLVGAGQPQHF.

This clonotype was found many times. This chain uses TRBV12-3 or TRBV12-4 with TRBJ2-3; 7 bases are a match to TRBD2. Losses at the gene ends were 5 bases for V and 3 bases for J; bases not matched to a gene: 2. The length of the CDR3 is 13 residues. The CDR3 protein is CASSRRETDTQYF. The CDR3 DNA is TGTGCCAGCAGTCGGCGGGAGACAGATACGCAGTATTTT.

This clonotype appeared many times. The chain joins TRBV27 to TRBJ2-7, with TRBD1 matching over 8 bases. The CDR3 runs 16 residues. Germline CDR1 is MNHEY and CDR2 is SMNVEV (reference sequence). The V gene end was trimmed by 2 bases and the J gene end by 5 bases; junction bases not matched to a gene: 11. The CDR3 DNA sequence: TGTGCCAGCAGTTTAATAACCGGGACAGGTCCTGACGAGCAGTACTTC. Its protein product is CASSLITGTGPDEQYF.

This clonotype was picked up many times. The J gene is TRBJ2-2, the V gene TRBV2; 10 nucleotides agree with TRBD1. The CDR3 length is 17 residues. CDR1 is SNHLY, CDR2 FYNNEI, per germline. V gave up 6 bases and J gave up 6 bases; unmatched junction bases: 13. The CDR3 coding sequence is TGTGCCAGCAGGCCGGGACAGGGGTTTGGATCTGCCGGGGAGCTGTTTTTT. Protein product: CASRPGQGFGSAGELFF. The full variable domain, its missing parts supplied by reference TRBV2 and TRBJ2-2, is EPEVTQTPSHQVTQMGQEVILRCVPISNHLYFYWYRQILGQKVEFLVSFYNNEISEKSEIFDDQFSVERPDGSNFTLKIRSTKLEDSAMYFCASRPGQGFGSAGELFFGEGSRLTVL.

The chain joins TRBV29-1 to TRBJ2-5, with D tentatively TRBD2 (6 bases). This CDR3 has 13 residues. V was cut by 6 bases and J by 4 bases, with 15 bases left in between. From germline, CDR1 is SQVTM and CDR2 ANQGSEA. The CDR3 region has the DNA TGCAGCGTGGGAGGACCGGTGGGAGAGACCCAGTACTTC. It translates to CSVGGPVGETQYF.

In this sample, this clonotype turned up many times. J is TRBJ2-4 and V is TRBV3-1; D is uncertain. CDR1 is LGHDT and CDR2 is YNNKEL in the germline V gene (reference sequence). The CDR3 totals 12 residues. Trimming pared 2 bases from V and 5 bases from J, leaving 4 bases between. CDR3 sequence reads: CASSQWENIQYF. Written as DNA, the CDR3 is TGTGCCAGCAGCCAATGGGAAAACATTCAGTACTTC.

This clonotype was recorded at least ten times. V usage is TRBV29-1 and J usage is TRBJ1-2; tentative D call: TRBD1 (6 bases). Germline CDR1 and CDR2: SQVTM and ANQGSEA. The CDR3 has 12 residues. V shed 5 bases and J shed 14 bases, with 21 bases lying between them. CDR3: CSVLRTEAVLTF. The CDR3, as DNA: TGCAGCGTTCTCAGGACAGAAGCGGTATTAACCTTC.

This clonotype was seen repeatedly, ten times or more. CDR3 amino acids: CASSLALSTDTQYF. The CDR3 DNA follows: TGCGCCAGCAGCTTGGCCCTTAGCACAGATACGCAGTATTTT. The chain carries TRBV5-1 and TRBJ2-3, with D unresolved. CDR3 length: 14 residues. Germline V lookup: CDR1 SGHRS, CDR2 YFSETQ. Between the trimmed V and J ends, which lost 0 bases and 0 bases, there was a span of 5 bases.

This chain joins TRBV6-1 and TRBJ2-3; 8 bases map to TRBD2. This CDR3 has 14 amino acids. Germline V gene sequence: CDR1 MNHNS, CDR2 SASEGT. The V segment lost 1 base and the J segment 11 bases; nucleotides outside the gene matches: 8. CDR3 nucleotides: TGTGCCAGCAGTGAAGGGGGAAGCGGGGGTAGGCAGTATTTT. This gives the protein CASSEGGSGGRQYF.

This clonotype has only a few counts. This chain connects TRBV2 to TRBJ1-1; TRBD1 matches 7 bases. The J segment lost 8 bases and the V segment lost 8 bases, leaving 14 bases of the junction unmatched. The CDR3 covers 14 residues. CDR1 is SNHLY, CDR2 FYNNEI, per germline. In DNA, the CDR3 is TGTGCCAGCGAATATCAGGGGCAGGGGGGAGAAGCTTTCTTT. It translates to CASEYQGQGGEAFF. Supplemented by reference TRBV2 and TRBJ1-1, the full variable domain reads EPEVTQTPSHQVTQMGQEVILRCVPISNHLYFYWYRQILGQKVEFLVSFYNNEISEKSEIFDDQFSVERPDGSNFTLKIRSTKLEDSAMYFCASEYQGQGGEAFFGQGTRLTVV.

The table lists this clonotype with many counts. The V and J genes are TRBV12-3 or TRBV12-4 and TRBJ1-4; D unclear. Between the trimmed V and J ends, which lost 3 bases and 11 bases, there was a span of 7 bases. CDR3 size: 11 residues. CDR3 amino acids: CASSFRGKLFF. CDR3 DNA: TGTGCCAGCAGTTTTCGAGGGAAACTGTTTTTT.

This clonotype occurred many times. The chain links TRBV2 to TRBJ2-7; 9 bases map to TRBD1. CDR3 length: 19 amino acids. Germline-derived CDR1 and CDR2 are SNHLY and FYNNEI. J was trimmed by 0 bases and V by 10 bases; bases with no gene match: 22. DNA of the CDR3: TGTGCCACATCGGTCCGAATCGATGCGGGACAGGGTTTCTCCTACGAGCAGTACTTC. It translates to CATSVRIDAGQGFSYEQYF.

This clonotype was picked up many times. The gene calls are TRBV4-3 and TRBJ2-7; TRBD1 matches at 7 bases. The germline gives CDR1 LGHNA, CDR2 YSLEER. The CDR3 runs to 13 residues. V lost 6 bases to trimming and J lost 3 bases; unmatched junction nucleotides: 5. CDR3 nucleotides: TGCGCCAGCAGTCTAGACAGGGACTACGAGCAGTACTTC. Its protein is CASSLDRDYEQYF.

This clonotype was seen ten or more times. The chain combines TRBV5-1 with TRBJ2-7; no clear D gene. Trimming stripped 4 bases from V and 0 bases from J, with 11 bases between. The CDR3 runs to 14 residues. CDR1 is SGHRS and CDR2 is YFSETQ in the germline V gene. Here the CDR3 reads CASSTEPLSYEQYF. CDR3 nucleotide sequence: TGCGCCAGCAGCACGGAACCGCTCTCCTACGAGCAGTACTTC.

The table lists this clonotype with many counts. This sequence joins TRBV29-1 and TRBJ2-5; D is undetermined. This CDR3 is built from 11 residues. Trimming took off 1 base at V and 4 bases at J, with 4 bases between the two ends. Germline CDR1 reads SQVTM; CDR2 reads ANQGSEA. CDR3 in amino acids: CSVEVAETQYF. The CDR3 bases are TGCAGCGTTGAAGTCGCAGAGACCCAGTACTTC.

This clonotype was detected many times. The gene calls are TRBV10-3 and TRBJ2-7, with 9 bases aligning to TRBD1. Germline V gene lookup returns CDR1 ENHRY and CDR2 SYGVKD. This CDR3 region has 13 residues. V was clipped by 6 bases and J by 2 bases; unmatched bases: 2. CDR3 bases: TGTGCCATCAGGAGACAGGGGGCCTACGAGCAGTACTTC. Its protein is CAIRRQGAYEQYF.